The sequence of this TCR beta chain was determined in a study of human T cells and chemical hapten exposure. Study-level findings and limits: Following DPC sensitization, TCRs present above 1 in 1000 frequency showed no change.

TCRdb reprocessed the RACE reads via MiXCR and lists one record per CDR3 protein. This sample carries a few hundred thousand distinct CDR3 sequences, 4.8% of them seen once, and the ten largest clones take around 2.3%. This clonotype appeared many times. Its antigen is still unknown. Per the germline V gene, CDR1 is SGHRS and CDR2 is YFSETQ. The CDR3 loop spans 12 amino acids. V lost 3 bases and J lost 6, with 7 bases in between. Time point here: patch test 1, 2 weeks after DPC sensitization. Regarding treatment: therapeutic diphenylcyclopropenone sensitization with weekly scalp DPC. Blood collection took place prior to placing each patch test.

V and J are TRBV5-1 and TRBJ2-1; D gene uncertain. This specimen consisted of whole blood, obtained in connection with sensitization to the hapten diphenylcyclopropenone (DPC). The receptor was derived from a woman in her 50s with alopecia areata. Some clones in this sample may be carry-over from other donors' samples. This CDR3 is CASSYNLNEQFF. The CDR3 region has the DNA TGCGCCAGCAGCTATAACCTCAATGAGCAGTTCTTC. Drawing the rest from reference TRBV5-1 and TRBJ2-1, the complete variable domain is KAGVTQTPRYLIKTRGQQVTLSCSPISGHRSVSWYQQTPGQGLQFLFEYFSETQRNKGNFPGRFSGRQFSNSRSEMNVSTLELGDSALYLCASSYNLNEQFFGPGTRLTVL.